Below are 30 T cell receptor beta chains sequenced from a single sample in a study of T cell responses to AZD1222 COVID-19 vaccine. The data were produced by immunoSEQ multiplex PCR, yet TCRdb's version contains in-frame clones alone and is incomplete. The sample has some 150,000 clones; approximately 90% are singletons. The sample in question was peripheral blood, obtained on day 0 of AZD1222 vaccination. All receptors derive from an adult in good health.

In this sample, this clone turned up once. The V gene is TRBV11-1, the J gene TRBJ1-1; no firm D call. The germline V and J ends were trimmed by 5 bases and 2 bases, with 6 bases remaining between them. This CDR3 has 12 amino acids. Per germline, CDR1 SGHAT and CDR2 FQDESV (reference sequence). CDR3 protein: CASSRKNTEAFF. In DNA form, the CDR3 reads TGTGCCAGCAGCCGCAAAAACACTGAAGCTTTCTTT. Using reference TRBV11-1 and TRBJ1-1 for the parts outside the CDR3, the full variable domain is EAEVAQSPRYKITEKSQAVAFWCDPISGHATLYWYRQILGQGPELLVQFQDESVVDDSQLPKDRFSAERLKGVDSTLKIQPAELGDSAMYLCASSRKNTEAFFGQGTRLTVV.

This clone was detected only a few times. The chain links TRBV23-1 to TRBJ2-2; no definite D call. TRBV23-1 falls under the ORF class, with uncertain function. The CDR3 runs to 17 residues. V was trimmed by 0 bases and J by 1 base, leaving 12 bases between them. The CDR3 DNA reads TGCGCCAGCAGTCAATCGGCCCGAGAGGAGAACACCGGGGAGCTGTTTTTT. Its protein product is CASSQSAREENTGELFF.

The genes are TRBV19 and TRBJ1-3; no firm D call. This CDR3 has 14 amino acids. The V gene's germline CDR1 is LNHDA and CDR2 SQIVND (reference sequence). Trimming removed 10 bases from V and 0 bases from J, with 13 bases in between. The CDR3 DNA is TGTGCCACCGCCTTGGGGAGCTCTGGAAACACCATATATTTT. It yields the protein CATALGSSGNTIYF.

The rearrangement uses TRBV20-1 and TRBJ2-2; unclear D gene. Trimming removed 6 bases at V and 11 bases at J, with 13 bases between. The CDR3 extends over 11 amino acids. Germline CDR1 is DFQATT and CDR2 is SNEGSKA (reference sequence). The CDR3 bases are TGCAGTGCAACCCATCGTGGAGAGCTGTTTTTT. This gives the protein CSATHRGELFF.

CDR3 sequence reads: CAWSVQANTEAFF. CDR3 in DNA: TGTGCCTGGAGTGTACAGGCCAACACTGAAGCTTTCTTT. The V gene is TRBV30, the J gene TRBJ1-1; weak D call: TRBD1 (5 bases). V was shortened by 0 bases and J by 2 bases, with 7 bases between the two germline ends. This CDR3 comprises 13 residues. CDR1 and CDR2 (germline): GTSNPN, SVGIG (reference sequence).

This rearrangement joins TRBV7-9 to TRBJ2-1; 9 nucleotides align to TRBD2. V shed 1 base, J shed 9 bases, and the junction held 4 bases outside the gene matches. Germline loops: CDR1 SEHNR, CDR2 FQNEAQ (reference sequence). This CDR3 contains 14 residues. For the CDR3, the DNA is TGTGCCAGCAGCTTAGGGGTAGCGGGAGTTGAGCAGTTCTTC. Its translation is CASSLGVAGVEQFF.

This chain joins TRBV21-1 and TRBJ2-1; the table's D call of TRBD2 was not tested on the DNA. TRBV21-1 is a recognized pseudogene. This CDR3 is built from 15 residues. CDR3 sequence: CASADGREFINEQFF. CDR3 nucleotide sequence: TGTGCCAGTGCAGACGGGCGGGAGTTCATCAATGAGCAGTTCTTC.

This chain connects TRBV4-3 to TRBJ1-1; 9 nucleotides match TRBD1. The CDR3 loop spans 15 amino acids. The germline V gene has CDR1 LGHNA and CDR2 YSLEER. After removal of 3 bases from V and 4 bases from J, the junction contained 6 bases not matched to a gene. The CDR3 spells CASSQEGQGSTEAFF. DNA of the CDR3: TGCGCCAGCAGCCAGGAGGGACAGGGAAGCACTGAAGCTTTCTTT.

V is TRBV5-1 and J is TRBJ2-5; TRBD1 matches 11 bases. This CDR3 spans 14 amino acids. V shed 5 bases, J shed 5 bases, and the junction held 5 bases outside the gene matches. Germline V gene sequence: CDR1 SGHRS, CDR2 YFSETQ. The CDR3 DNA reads TGCGCCAGCAGGAGGACAGGGGGCTGGGAGACCCAGTACTTC. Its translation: CASRRTGGWETQYF. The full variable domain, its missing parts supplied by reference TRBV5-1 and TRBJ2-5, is KAGVTQTPRYLIKTRGQQVTLSCSPISGHRSVSWYQQTPGQGLQFLFEYFSETQRNKGNFPGRFSGRQFSNSRSEMNVSTLELGDSALYLCASRRTGGWETQYFGPGTRLLVL.

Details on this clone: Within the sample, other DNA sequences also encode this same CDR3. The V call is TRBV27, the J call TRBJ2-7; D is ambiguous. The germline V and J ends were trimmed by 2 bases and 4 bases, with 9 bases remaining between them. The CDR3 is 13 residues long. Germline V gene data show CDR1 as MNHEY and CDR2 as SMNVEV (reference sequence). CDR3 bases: TGTGCCAGCAGTTTAAGTCCGGCTTACGAGCAGTACTTC. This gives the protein CASSLSPAYEQYF.

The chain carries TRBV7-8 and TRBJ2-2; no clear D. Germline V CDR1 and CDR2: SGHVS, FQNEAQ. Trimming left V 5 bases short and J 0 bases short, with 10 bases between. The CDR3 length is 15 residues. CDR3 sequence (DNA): TGTGCCAGCAGCCTTTCCGACGCGAACACCGGGGAGCTGTTTTTT. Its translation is CASSLSDANTGELFF.

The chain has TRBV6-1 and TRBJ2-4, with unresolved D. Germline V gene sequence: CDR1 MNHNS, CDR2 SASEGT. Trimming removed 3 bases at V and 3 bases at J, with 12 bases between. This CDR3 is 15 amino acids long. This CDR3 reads CASSEGPRFKNIQYF. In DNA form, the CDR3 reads TGTGCCAGCAGTGAGGGCCCGCGCTTCAAAAACATTCAGTACTTC.

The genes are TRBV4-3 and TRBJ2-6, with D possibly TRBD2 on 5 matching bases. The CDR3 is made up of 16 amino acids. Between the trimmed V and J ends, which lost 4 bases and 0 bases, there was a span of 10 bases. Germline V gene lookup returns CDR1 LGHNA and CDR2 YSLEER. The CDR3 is CASSRDGNSGANVLTF. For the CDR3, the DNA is TGCGCCAGCAGCCGAGACGGGAACTCTGGGGCCAACGTCCTGACTTTC.

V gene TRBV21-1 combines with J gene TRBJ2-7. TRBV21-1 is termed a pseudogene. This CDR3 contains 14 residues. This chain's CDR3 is CASPRGSWAYEQYF. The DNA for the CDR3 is TGTGCCAGCCCGAGGGGCTCCTGGGCCTACGAGCAGTACTTC.

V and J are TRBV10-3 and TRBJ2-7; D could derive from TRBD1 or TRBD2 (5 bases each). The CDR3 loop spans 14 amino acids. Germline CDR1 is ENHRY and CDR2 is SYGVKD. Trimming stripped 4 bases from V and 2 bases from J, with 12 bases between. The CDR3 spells CAISAGPPTYEQYF. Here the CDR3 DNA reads TGTGCCATCAGTGCGGGACCGCCGACCTACGAGCAGTACTTC.

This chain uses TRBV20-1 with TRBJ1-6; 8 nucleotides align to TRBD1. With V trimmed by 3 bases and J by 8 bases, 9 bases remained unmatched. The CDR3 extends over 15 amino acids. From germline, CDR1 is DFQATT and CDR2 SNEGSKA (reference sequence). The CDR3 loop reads CSASQGQGAYSPLHF. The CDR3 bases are TGCAGTGCTAGTCAGGGGCAGGGGGCATATTCACCCCTCCACTTT.

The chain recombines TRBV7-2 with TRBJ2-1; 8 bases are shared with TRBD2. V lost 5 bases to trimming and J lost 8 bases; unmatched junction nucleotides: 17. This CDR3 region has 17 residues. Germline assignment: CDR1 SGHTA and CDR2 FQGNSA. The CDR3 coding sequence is TGTGCCAGCAGCCCCATACCGGGACTAGGTCGGAGTCATGAGCAGTTCTTC. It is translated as CASSPIPGLGRSHEQFF.

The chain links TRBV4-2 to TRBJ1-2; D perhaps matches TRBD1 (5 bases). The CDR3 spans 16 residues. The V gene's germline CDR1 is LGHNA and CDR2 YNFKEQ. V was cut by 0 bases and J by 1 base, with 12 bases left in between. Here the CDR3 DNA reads TGTGCCAGCAGCCAAGACGAGGGGAGGGTTAACTATGGCTACACCTTC. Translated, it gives CASSQDEGRVNYGYTF.

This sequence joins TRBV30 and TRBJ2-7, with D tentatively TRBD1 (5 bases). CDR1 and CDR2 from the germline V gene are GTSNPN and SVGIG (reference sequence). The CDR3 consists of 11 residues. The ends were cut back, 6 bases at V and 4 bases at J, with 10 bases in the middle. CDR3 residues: CACRRVYEQYF. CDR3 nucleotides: TGTGCCTGCCGCAGGGTTTACGAGCAGTACTTC.

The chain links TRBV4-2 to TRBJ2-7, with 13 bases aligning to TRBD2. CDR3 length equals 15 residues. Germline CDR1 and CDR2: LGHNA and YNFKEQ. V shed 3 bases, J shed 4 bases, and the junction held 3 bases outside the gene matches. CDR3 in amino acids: CASSQGTSGTYEQYF. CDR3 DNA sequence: TGTGCCAGCAGCCAGGGGACTAGCGGGACGTACGAGCAGTACTTC.

In DNA form, the CDR3 reads TGTGCCAGCAGCACACAAAGGTACGAGCAGTACTTC. Translated: CASSTQRYEQYF. This chain connects TRBV7-2 to TRBJ2-7; D not certain. Trimming pared 5 bases from V and 4 bases from J, leaving 9 bases between. Germline V gives CDR1 SGHTA, CDR2 FQGNSA. The CDR3 runs to 12 residues.

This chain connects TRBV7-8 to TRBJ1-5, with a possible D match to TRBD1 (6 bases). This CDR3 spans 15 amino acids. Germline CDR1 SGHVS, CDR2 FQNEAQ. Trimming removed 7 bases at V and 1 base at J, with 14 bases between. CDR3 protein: CASNQLGGSNQPQHF. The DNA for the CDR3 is TGTGCCAGCAACCAACTAGGGGGGAGCAATCAGCCCCAGCATTTT.

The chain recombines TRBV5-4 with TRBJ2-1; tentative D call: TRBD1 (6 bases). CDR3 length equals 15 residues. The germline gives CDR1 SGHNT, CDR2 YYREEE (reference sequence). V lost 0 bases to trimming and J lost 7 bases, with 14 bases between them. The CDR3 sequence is CASSLEGLRGNEQFF. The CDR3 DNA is TGTGCCAGCAGCTTGGAAGGCCTGAGGGGGAATGAGCAGTTCTTC.

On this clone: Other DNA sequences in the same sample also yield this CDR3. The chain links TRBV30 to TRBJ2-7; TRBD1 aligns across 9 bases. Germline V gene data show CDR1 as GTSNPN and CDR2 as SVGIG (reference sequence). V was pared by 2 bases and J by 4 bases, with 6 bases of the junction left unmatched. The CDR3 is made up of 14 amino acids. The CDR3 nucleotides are TGTGCCTGGAGTACCGGGACAGGGTCGTACGAGCAGTACTTC. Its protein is CAWSTGTGSYEQYF.

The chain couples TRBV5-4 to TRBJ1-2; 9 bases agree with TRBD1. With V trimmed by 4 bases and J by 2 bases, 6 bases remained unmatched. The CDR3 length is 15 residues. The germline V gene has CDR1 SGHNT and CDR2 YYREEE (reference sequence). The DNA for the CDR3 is TGTGCCAGCAGCCTCGGCGGGACAGGGAACTATGGCTACACCTTC. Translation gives CASSLGGTGNYGYTF.

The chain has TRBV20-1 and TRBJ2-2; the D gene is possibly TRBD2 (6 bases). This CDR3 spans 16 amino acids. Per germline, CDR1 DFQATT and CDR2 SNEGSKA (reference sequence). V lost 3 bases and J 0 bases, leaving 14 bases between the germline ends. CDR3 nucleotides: TGCAGTGCTAGTAGTTTAGCGGTGGCGAACACCGGGGAGCTGTTTTTT. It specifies CSASSLAVANTGELFF.

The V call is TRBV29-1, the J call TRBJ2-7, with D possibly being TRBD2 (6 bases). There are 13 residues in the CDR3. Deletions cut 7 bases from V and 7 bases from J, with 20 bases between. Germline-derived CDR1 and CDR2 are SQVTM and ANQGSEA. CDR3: CSAGAGGPLEQYF. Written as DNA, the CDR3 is TGCAGCGCCGGAGCGGGCGGGCCTCTAGAGCAGTACTTC.

CDR3 DNA: TGTGCCAGCAGTGTAAATTCCATACTAAACACTGAAGCTTTCTTT. As protein: CASSVNSILNTEAFF. The V call is TRBV6-1, the J call TRBJ1-1, with no clear D. V dropped 4 bases and J dropped 2 bases, with 14 bases sitting between them. CDR1 is MNHNS, CDR2 SASEGT, per germline. The CDR3 is 15 residues long.

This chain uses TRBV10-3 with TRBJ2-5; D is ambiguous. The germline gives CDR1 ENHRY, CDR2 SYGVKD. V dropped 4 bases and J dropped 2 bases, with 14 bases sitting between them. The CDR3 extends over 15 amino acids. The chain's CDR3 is CAISVGTAHQETQYF. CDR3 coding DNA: TGTGCCATCAGTGTAGGCACAGCCCATCAAGAGACCCAGTACTTC.

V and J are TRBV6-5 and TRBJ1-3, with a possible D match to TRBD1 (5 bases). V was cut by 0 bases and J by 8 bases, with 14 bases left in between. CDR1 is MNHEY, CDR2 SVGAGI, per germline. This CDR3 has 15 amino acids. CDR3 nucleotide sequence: TGTGCCAGCAGTTACTCCCGGGCGGGGGGGGACACCATATATTTT. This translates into CASSYSRAGGDTIYF.